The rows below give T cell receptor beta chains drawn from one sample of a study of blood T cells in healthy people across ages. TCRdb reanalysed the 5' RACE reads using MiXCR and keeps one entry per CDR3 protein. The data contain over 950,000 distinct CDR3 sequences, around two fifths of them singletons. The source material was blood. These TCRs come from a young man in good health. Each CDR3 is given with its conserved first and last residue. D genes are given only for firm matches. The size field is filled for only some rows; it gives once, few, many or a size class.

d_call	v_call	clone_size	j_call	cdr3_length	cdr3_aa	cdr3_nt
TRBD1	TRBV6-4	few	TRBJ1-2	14	CASIRTGEINGYTF	TGTGCCAGCATCCGGACAGGGGAAATAAATGGCTACACCTTC
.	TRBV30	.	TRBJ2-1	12	CAWARVDNEQFF	TGTGCCTGGGCCAGGGTGGATAATGAGCAGTTCTTC
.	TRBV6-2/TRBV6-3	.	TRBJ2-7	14	CASSYTRNSHEQYF	TGTGCCAGCAGTTACACCCGAAACAGTCACGAGCAGTACTTC
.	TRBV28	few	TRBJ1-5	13	CASTLLNGFTQHF	TGTGCCAGCACCCTACTCAACGGGTTTACCCAGCATTTT
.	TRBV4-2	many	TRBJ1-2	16	CASSQGGRTTNYGYTF	TGTGCCAGCAGCCAAGGGGGTCGCACAACTAACTATGGCTACACCTTC
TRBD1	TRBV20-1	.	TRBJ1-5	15	CSASSADRVFQPQHF	TGCAGTGCTAGTTCGGCAGACAGGGTATTTCAGCCCCAGCATTTT
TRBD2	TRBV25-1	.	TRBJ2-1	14	CASRSSGGNNEQFF	TGTGCCAGCAGGTCTAGCGGGGGGAACAATGAGCAGTTCTTC
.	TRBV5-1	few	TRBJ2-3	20	CASSLTQTFSGRYETDTQYF	TGCGCCAGCAGCTTGACCCAGACGTTTAGTGGGAGGTATGAAACAGATACGCAGTATTTT
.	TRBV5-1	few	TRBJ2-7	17	CASRHWPRQDSSYEQYF	TGCGCCAGCCGACACTGGCCCCGACAGGATAGCTCCTACGAGCAGTACTTC
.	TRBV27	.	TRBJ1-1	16	CASSRGRTVLNTEAFF	TGTGCCAGCAGCCGCGGCAGGACAGTCCTGAACACTGAAGCTTTCTTT
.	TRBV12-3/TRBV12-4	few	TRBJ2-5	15	CASSIRRGRGETQYF	TGTGCCAGCAGTATACGGAGGGGGCGAGGAGAGACCCAGTACTTC
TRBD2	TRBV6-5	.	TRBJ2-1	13	CATGTSTYNEQFF	TGTGCCACCGGGACTAGCACCTACAATGAGCAGTTCTTC
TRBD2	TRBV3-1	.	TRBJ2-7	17	CASSQGLAGDRTYEQYF	TGTGCCAGCAGCCAAGGACTAGCGGGGGACCGGACCTACGAGCAGTACTTC
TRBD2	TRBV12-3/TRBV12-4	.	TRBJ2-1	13	CASTSGPHNEQFF	TGTGCCAGCACTAGCGGGCCACACAATGAGCAGTTCTTC
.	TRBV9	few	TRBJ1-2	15	CASSERLTGYYGYTF	TGTGCCAGCAGCGAACGACTAACAGGATATTATGGCTACACCTTC
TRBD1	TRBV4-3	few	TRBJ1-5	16	CASSQEIGDRVQPQHF	TGCGCCAGCAGCCAAGAAATAGGGGACAGGGTTCAGCCCCAGCATTTT
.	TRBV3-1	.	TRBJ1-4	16	CASSQEMITTNEKLFF	TGTGCCAGCAGCCAGGAGATGATAACAACTAATGAAAAACTGTTTTTT
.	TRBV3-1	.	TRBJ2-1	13	CASSPRDHNEQFF	TGTGCCAGCAGCCCGAGGGACCACAATGAGCAGTTCTTC
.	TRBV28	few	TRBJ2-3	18	CASSPRLRRGRGTDTQYF	TGTGCCAGCAGCCCGCGTTTAAGGCGGGGTCGAGGAACAGATACGCAGTATTTT
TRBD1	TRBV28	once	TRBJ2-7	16	CASSPNGQVVSYEQYF	TGTGCCAGCAGCCCAAATGGACAGGTGGTCTCCTACGAGCAGTACTTC
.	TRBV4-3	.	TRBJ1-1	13	CASSPRRGEEAFF	TGCGCCAGCAGCCCCCGGCGAGGGGAAGAAGCTTTCTTT
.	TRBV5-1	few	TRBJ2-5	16	CASSLEPARLGETQYF	TGCGCCAGCAGCTTGGAACCCGCTAGATTGGGGGAGACCCAGTACTTC
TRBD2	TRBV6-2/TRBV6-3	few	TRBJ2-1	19	CASSYLMWTSMSVMDEQFF	TGTGCCAGCAGTTACCTGATGTGGACTAGCATGTCTGTTATGGATGAGCAGTTCTTC
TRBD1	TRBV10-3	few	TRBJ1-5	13	CAINTGVDQPQHF	TGTGCCATCAATACAGGGGTAGATCAGCCCCAGCATTTT
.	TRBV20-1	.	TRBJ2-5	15	CSARDLAGMGETQYF	TGCAGTGCTAGAGATCTTGCGGGGATGGGAGAGACCCAGTACTTC
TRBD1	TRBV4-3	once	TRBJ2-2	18	CASSQDHTGTGNTGELFF	TGCGCCAGCAGCCAAGACCACACCGGGACAGGGAACACCGGGGAGCTGTTTTTT
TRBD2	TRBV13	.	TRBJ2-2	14	CASSGGTSAGELFF	TGTGCCAGCAGCGGGGGGACTAGCGCCGGGGAGCTGTTTTTT
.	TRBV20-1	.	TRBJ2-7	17	CSARALEGVNSYNEQYF	TGCAGTGCTAGAGCCTTAGAAGGAGTAAACTCCTACAATGAGCAGTACTTC
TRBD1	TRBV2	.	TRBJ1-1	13	CASRPGGFPEAFF	TGTGCCAGCCGTCCAGGGGGCTTTCCTGAAGCTTTCTTT
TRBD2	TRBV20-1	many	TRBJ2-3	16	CSASPASGASTDTQYF	TGCAGTGCTAGTCCTGCTAGCGGGGCGTCGACAGATACGCAGTATTTT
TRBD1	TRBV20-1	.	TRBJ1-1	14	CSALGDRGNTEAFF	TGCAGTGCTCTCGGGGACAGGGGGAACACTGAAGCTTTCTTT
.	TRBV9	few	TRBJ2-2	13	CASSSNRVGELFF	TGTGCCAGCAGCTCGAACAGGGTCGGGGAGCTGTTTTTT
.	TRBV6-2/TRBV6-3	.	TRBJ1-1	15	CASSYIGGLNTEAFF	TGTGCCAGCAGTTACATCGGGGGTCTGAACACTGAAGCTTTCTTT
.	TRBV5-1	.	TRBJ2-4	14	CASSLAGEQNIQYF	TGCGCCAGCAGCTTGGCGGGGGAGCAAAACATTCAGTACTTC
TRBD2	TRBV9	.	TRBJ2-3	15	CASSATSGATDTQYF	TGTGCCAGCAGCGCGACTAGCGGTGCCACAGATACGCAGTATTTT
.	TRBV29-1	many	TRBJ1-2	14	CSVLTGLHNYGYTF	TGCAGCGTCCTTACAGGGCTCCACAACTATGGCTACACCTTC
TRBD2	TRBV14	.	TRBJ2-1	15	CASSQDPAGTNEQFF	TGTGCCAGCAGCCAAGATCCAGCGGGGACTAATGAGCAGTTCTTC
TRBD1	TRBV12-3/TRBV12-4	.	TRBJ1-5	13	CASKTGANQPQHF	TGTGCCAGCAAGACAGGGGCAAATCAGCCCCAGCATTTT
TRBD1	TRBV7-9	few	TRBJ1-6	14	CASLRGGQNSPLHF	TGTGCCAGCCTCAGGGGGGGGCAAAATTCACCCCTCCACTTT
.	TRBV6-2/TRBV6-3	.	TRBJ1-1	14	CASSTGLVNTEAFF	TGTGCCAGCAGCACGGGTTTGGTGAACACTGAAGCTTTCTTT
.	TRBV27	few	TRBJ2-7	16	CASSPSSGDSSYEQYF	TGTGCCAGCAGTCCCAGCTCGGGCGATTCTTCCTACGAGCAGTACTTC
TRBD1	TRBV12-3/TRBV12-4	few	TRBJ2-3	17	CASSSGRTGAGADTQYF	TGTGCCAGCAGTTCTGGAAGGACAGGGGCGGGTGCAGATACGCAGTATTTT
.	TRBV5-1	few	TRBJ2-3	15	CASSFDTGYTDTQYF	TGCGCCAGCAGCTTTGACACAGGGTACACAGATACGCAGTATTTT
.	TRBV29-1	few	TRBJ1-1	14	CSVEDFQANTEAFF	TGCAGCGTTGAAGATTTTCAGGCGAACACTGAAGCTTTCTTT
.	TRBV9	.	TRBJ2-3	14	CASSVAGQTDTQYF	TGTGCCAGCAGCGTAGCTGGCCAAACAGATACGCAGTATTTT
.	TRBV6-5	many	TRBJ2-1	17	CASSYLHNLGQYNEQFF	TGTGCCAGCAGTTACCTCCATAACCTCGGACAGTACAATGAGCAGTTCTTC
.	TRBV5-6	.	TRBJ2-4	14	CASTVERRGDIQYF	TGTGCCAGCACCGTGGAGAGGAGGGGCGACATTCAGTACTTC
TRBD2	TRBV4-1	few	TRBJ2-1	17	CASSQGPGGASYNEQFF	TGCGCCAGCAGCCAAGGACCCGGGGGGGCCTCCTACAATGAGCAGTTCTTC
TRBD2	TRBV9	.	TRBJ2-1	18	CASSYQRGVAGADNEQFF	TGTGCCAGCAGCTATCAGAGAGGGGTAGCGGGGGCCGACAATGAGCAGTTCTTC
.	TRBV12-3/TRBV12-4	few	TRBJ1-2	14	CASSSTNTGAGYTF	TGTGCCAGCAGTTCAACAAACACAGGTGCCGGCTACACCTTC
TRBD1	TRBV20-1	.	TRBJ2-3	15	CSASPRQGTGDTQYF	TGCAGTGCTAGCCCCCGACAGGGAACGGGGGATACGCAGTATTTT
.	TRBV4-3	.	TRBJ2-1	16	CASSHLQGAGGNERFF	TGCGCCAGCAGCCATTTACAGGGAGCCGGGGGGAATGAGCGGTTCTTC
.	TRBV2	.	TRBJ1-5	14	CASSEYGSHQPQHF	TGTGCCAGCAGTGAATACGGATCTCATCAGCCCCAGCATTTT
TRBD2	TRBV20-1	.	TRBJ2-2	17	CSAREVSSGANTGELFF	TGCAGTGCTAGAGAGGTGTCTAGCGGAGCGAACACCGGGGAGCTGTTTTTT
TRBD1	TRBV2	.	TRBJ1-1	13	CASEQGAGAEAFF	TGTGCCAGCGAACAGGGGGCGGGAGCTGAAGCTTTCTTT